The TCR beta chain described here comes from a study of CD8 T cells in ankylosing spondylitis. Quantitative 5'-RACE with molecular barcodes generated TCR beta libraries. MiXCR was run by TCRdb on the 5' RACE reads, yielding one entry per CDR3 protein. The table lists about 88,000 distinct CDR3 sequences, more than 25% of them singletons, with around 60% in the top ten. The CDR3 consists of 13 residues. Germline assignment: CDR1 KGHSH and CDR2 LQKENI. V was pared by 8 bases and J by 7 bases, with 18 bases between. Broader study findings: In ankylosing spondylitis patients, matched synovial fluid reportedly showed significant enrichment of disease-linked clones. Some of the motif variants had earlier been found in reactive arthritis patients' fluid and blood. Blood of patients with ankylosing spondylitis appeared to be characterized by a TCR beta motif of 8 or 9 highly homologous variants.

Worth noting for this clonotype: Its antigen is currently unknown.

The rearrangement uses TRBV18 and TRBJ2-7; TRBD1 is a possible D gene (6 bases). The receptor was isolated from a male donor with ankylosing spondylitis or in good health (not recorded which). Sequenced: blood, either unsorted or a sorted T cell fraction (not recorded which). This CDR3 is CASTGTLQGEQYF. For the CDR3, the DNA is TGTGCCAGCACCGGGACGCTCCAGGGGGAGCAGTACTTC.